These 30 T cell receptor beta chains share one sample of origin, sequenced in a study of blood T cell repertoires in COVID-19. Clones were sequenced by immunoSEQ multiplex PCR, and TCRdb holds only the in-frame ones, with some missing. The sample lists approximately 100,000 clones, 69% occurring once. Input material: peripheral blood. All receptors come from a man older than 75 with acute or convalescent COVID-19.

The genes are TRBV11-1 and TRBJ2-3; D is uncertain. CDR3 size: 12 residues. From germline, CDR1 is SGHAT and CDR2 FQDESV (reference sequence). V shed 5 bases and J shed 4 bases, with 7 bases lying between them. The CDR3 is CASSEHADTQYF. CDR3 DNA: TGTGCCAGCAGCGAACATGCAGATACGCAGTATTTT.

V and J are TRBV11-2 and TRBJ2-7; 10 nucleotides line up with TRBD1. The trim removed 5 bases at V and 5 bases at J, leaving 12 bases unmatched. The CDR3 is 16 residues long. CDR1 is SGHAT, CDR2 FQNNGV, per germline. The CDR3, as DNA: TGTGCCAGCAGCCCCTGGGGAGGGACAGGGGACAACGAGCAGTACTTC. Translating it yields CASSPWGGTGDNEQYF.

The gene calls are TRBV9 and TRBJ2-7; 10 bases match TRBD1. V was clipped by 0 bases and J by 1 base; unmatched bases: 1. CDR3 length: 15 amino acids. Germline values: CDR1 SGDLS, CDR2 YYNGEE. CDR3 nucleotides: TGTGCCAGCAGCGTAGGACAGGGGGCGTCCTACGAGCAGTACTTC. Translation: CASSVGQGASYEQYF.

The CDR3 sequence is CASSYTGKLDGYTF. Written as DNA, the CDR3 is TGTGCCAGCAGTTACACAGGGAAATTAGACGGCTACACCTTC. The V and J genes are TRBV2 and TRBJ1-2; the D gene is possibly TRBD1 (6 bases). V lost 5 bases and J lost 8, with 18 bases in between. CDR1 and CDR2 (germline): SNHLY, FYNNEI. This CDR3 spans 14 amino acids.

The CDR3 loop is CASSLAVTAFNEQFF. The DNA of the CDR3 is TGTGCCAGCAGCTTAGCTGTGACAGCTTTTAATGAGCAGTTCTTC. This chain joins TRBV7-2 and TRBJ2-1, with D perhaps TRBD1 (5 bases). V dropped 0 bases and J dropped 7 bases, with 13 bases sitting between them. CDR1 SGHTA and CDR2 FQGNSA come from the germline V gene. The CDR3 covers 15 residues.

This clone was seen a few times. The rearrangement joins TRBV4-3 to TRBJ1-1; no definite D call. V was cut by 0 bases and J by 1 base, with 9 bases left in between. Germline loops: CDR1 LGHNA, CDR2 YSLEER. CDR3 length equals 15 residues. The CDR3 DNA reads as TGCGCCAGCAGCCAAGAGCGGGCGGCGAACACTGAAGCTTTCTTT. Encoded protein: CASSQERAANTEAFF.

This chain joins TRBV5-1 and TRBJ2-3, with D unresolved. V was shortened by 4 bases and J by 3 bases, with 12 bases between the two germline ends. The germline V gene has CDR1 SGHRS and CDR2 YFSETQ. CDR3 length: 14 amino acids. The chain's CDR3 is CASSIGSLTDTQYF. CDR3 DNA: TGCGCCAGCAGCATTGGCTCCCTTACAGATACGCAGTATTTT.

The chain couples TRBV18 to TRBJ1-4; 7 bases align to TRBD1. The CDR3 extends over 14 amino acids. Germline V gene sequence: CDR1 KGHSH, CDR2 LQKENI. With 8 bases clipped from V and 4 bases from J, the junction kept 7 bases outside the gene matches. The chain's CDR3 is CASPLGTDNEKLFF. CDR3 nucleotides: TGTGCCAGCCCCCTCGGGACAGATAATGAAAAACTGTTTTTT.

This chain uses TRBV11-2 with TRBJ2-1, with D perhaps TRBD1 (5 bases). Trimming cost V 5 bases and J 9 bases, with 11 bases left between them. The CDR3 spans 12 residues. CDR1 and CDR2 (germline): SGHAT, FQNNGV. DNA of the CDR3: TGTGCCAGCAGCCTTGACAGTCGTGAGCAGTTCTTC. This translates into CASSLDSREQFF.

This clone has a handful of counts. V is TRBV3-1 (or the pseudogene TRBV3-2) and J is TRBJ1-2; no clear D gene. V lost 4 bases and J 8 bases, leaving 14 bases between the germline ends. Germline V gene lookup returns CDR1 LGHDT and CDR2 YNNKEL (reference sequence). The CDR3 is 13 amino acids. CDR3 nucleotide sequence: TGTGCCAGCAGCCCCCGGGGTCCACGGGGCTACACCTTC. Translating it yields CASSPRGPRGYTF.

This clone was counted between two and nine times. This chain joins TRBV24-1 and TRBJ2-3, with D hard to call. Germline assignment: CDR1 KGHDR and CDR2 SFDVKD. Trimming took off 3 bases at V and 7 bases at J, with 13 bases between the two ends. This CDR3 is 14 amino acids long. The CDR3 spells CATSDPSTPNTQYF. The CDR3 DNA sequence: TGTGCCACCAGTGATCCCTCGACTCCCAATACGCAGTATTTT.

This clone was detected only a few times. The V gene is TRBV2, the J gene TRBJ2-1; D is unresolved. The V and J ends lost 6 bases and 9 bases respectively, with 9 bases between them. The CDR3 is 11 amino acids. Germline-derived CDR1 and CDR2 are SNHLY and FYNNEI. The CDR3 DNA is TGTGCCAGCAGCGGTTATTTTGAGCAGTTCTTC. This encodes CASSGYFEQFF.

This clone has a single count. The DNA for the CDR3 is TGTGCCAGCAGCTTAGGGAGGAGCTCCTACAATGAGCAGTTCTTC. Its translation is CASSLGRSSYNEQFF. The gene calls are TRBV11-1 and TRBJ2-1; TRBD2 might be the D (5 bases). Germline loops: CDR1 SGHAT, CDR2 FQDESV (reference sequence). The V and J ends lost 1 base and 0 bases respectively, with 7 bases between them. CDR3 length: 15 amino acids.

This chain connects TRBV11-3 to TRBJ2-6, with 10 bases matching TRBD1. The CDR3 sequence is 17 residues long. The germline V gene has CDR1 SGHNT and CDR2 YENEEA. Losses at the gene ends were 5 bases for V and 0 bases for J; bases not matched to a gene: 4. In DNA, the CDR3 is TGTGCCAGCAGCCGGGGACAGGGGAGCTCTGGGGCCAACGTCCTGACTTTC. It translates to CASSRGQGSSGANVLTF.

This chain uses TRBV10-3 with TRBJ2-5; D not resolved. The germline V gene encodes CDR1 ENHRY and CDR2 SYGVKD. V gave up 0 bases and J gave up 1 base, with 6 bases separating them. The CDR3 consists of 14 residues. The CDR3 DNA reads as TGTGCCATCAGTGAGTCGTACAGCCAAGAGACCCAGTACTTC. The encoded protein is CAISESYSQETQYF.

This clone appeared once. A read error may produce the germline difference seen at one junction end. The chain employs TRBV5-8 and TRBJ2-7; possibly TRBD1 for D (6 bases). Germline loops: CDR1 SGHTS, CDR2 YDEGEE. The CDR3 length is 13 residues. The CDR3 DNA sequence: TGTGCCAGCACCTTGGACAGATCCTACGAGCAGTACTTC. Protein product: CASTLDRSYEQYF.

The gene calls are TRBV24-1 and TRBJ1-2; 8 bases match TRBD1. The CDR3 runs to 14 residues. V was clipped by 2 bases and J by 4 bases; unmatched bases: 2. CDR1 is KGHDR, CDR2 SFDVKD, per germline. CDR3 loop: CATSDSDRVYGYTF. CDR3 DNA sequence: TGTGCCACCAGTGATTCGGACAGGGTCTATGGCTACACCTTC.

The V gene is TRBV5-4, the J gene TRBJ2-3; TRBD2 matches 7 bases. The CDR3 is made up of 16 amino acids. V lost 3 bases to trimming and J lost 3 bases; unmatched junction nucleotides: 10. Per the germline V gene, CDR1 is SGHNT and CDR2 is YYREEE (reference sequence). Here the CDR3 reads CASSSGGGIVTDTQYF. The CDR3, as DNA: TGTGCCAGCAGCTCTGGGGGGGGAATAGTAACAGATACGCAGTATTTT.

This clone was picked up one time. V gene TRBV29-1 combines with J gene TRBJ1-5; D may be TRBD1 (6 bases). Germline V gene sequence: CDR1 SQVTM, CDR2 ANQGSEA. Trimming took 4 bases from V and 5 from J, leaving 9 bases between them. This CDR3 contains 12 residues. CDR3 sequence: CSVGDTYQPQHF. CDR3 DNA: TGCAGCGTTGGGGACACCTATCAGCCCCAGCATTTT.

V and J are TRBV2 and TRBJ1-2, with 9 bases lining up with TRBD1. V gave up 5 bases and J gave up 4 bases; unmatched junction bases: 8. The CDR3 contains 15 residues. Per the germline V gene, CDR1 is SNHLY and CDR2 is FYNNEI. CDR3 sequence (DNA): TGTGCCAGCAGTATCGACAGGGGGAATGTCTATGGCTACACCTTC. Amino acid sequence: CASSIDRGNVYGYTF.

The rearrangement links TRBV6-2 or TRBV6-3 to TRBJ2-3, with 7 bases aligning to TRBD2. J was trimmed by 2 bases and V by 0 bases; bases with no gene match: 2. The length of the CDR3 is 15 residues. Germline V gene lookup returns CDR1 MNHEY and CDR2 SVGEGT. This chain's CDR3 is CASSYSGLTTDTQYF. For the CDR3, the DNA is TGTGCCAGCAGTTACTCGGGACTAACCACAGATACGCAGTATTTT.

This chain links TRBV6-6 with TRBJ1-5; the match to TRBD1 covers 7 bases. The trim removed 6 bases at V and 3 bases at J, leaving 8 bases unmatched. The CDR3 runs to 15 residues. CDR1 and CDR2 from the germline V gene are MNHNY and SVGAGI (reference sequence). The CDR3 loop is CASSSTGDFNQPQHF. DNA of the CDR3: TGTGCCAGCAGCTCAACAGGGGACTTCAATCAGCCCCAGCATTTT.

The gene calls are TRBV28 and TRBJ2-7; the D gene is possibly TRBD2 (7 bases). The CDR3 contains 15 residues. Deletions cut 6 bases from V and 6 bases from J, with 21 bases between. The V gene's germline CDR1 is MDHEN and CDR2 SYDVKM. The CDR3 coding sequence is TGTGCCAGCAGCCCTACAGGGAGGGGGGCCGCCGAGCAGTACTTC. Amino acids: CASSPTGRGAAEQYF.

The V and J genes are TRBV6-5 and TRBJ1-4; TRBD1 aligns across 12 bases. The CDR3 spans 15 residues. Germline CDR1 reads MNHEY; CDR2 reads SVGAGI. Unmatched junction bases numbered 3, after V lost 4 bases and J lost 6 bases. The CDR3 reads CASSSGQGAYEKLFF. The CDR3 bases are TGTGCCAGCAGTTCGGGACAGGGGGCATATGAAAAACTGTTTTTT.

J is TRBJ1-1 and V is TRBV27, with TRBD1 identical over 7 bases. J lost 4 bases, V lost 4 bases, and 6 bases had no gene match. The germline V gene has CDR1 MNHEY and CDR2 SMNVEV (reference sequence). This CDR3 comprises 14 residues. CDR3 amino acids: CASSWAGQITEAFF. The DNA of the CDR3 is TGTGCCAGCAGTTGGGCGGGACAGATCACTGAAGCTTTCTTT.

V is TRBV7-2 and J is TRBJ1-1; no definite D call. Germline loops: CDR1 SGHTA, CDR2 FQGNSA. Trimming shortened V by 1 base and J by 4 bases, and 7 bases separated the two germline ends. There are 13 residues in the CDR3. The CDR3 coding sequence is TGTGCCAGCAGCTTAGGGGGAGGCACTGAAGCTTTCTTT. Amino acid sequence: CASSLGGGTEAFF.

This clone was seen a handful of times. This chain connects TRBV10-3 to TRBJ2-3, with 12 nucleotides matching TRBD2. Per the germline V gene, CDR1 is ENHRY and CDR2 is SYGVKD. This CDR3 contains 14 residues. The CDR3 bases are TGTGCGACTAGCGGGAGTGGAGCCACAGATACGCAGTATTTT. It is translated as CATSGSGATDTQYF.

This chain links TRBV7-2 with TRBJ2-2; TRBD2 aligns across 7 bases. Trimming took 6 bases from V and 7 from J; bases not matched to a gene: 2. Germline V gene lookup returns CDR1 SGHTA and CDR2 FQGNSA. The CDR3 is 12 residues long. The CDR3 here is CASSRGDGELFF. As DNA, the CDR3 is TGTGCCAGCAGTCGGGGGGACGGGGAGCTGTTTTTT.

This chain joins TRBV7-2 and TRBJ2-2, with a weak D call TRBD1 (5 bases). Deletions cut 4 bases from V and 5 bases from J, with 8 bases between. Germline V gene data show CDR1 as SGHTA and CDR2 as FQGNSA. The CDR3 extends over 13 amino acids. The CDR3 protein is CASSSRQTGELFF. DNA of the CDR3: TGTGCCAGCAGCTCCCGACAGACCGGGGAGCTGTTTTTT.

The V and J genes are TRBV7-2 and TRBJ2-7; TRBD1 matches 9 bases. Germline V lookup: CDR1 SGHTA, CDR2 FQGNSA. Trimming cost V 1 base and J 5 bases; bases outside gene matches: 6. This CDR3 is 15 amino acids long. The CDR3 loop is CASSLGRTGAHEQYF. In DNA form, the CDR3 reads TGTGCCAGCAGCTTAGGGAGGACAGGGGCCCACGAGCAGTACTTC.